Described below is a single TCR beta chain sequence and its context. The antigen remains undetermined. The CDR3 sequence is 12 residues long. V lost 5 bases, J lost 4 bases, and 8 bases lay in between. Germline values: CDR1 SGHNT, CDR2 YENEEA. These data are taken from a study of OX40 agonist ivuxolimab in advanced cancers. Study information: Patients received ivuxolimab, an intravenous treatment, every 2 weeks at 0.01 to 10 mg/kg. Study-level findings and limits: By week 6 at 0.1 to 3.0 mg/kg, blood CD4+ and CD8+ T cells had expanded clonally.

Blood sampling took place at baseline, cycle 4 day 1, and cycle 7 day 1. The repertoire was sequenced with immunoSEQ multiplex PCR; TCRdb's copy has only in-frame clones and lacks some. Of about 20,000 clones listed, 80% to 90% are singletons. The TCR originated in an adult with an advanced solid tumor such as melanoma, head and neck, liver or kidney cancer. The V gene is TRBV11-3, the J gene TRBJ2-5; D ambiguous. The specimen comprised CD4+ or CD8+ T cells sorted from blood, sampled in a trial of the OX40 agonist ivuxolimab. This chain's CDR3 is CASSGLGETQYF. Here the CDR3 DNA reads TGTGCCAGCAGCGGATTGGGAGAGACCCAGTACTTC.